The rows below give T cell receptor beta chains drawn from one sample of a study of blood T cell repertoires in COVID-19. The protocol was immunoSEQ multiplex PCR, while the TCRdb copy is restricted to in-frame clones and leaves out a portion. The sample carries some 120,000 clones, 84% recorded once. Sequencing used peripheral blood. The receptor source for this set is a woman in her 30s who had recovered from COVID-19. The CDR3 runs from the conserved cysteine through the conserved F or W. The order of the fields is D gene, J gene, clone size, V gene, CDR3 DNA, CDR3 protein. A D gene is named only where the DNA matches it firmly. A clone size is listed for some rows: how often the clone was seen (once, few, many), or a class if it is expanded.

>TRBD1|TRBJ1-1|.|TRBV10-3
TGTGCCATCAGTGAGGGACAGGGGGCGCAGAACACTGAAGCTTTCTTT
CAISEGQGAQNTEAFF
>.|TRBJ2-5|.|TRBV5-5
TGTGCCAGCAGCTTGACTCCCAGGGGCGAGACCCAGTACTTC
CASSLTPRGETQYF
>.|TRBJ2-2|.|TRBV6-5
TGTGCCAGCAGTTGGACAGCGAACACCGGGGAGCTGTTTTTT
CASSWTANTGELFF
>TRBD1|TRBJ2-2|.|TRBV4-1
TGCGCCAGCAGGGTGTTTCAGGGACAGTACACCGGGGAGCTGTTTTTT
CASRVFQGQYTGELFF
>.|TRBJ1-1|few|TRBV28
TGTGCCAGCACCGGGAACACTGAAGCTTTCTTT
CASTGNTEAFF
>.|TRBJ1-4|.|TRBV3-1/TRBV3-2
TGTGCCAGCAGCCTACGACAGAGTCAGAATGAAAAACTGTTTTTT
CASSLRQSQNEKLFF
>.|TRBJ2-7|.|TRBV7-9
TGTGCCAGCAGCCCGAGGGAGGCCTACGAGCAGTACTTC
CASSPREAYEQYF
>.|TRBJ1-1|.|TRBV9
TGTGCCAGCAGCTCCCCGGGCGAGGGAGACCCGAACACTGAAGCTTTCTTT
CASSSPGEGDPNTEAFF
>.|TRBJ1-2|.|TRBV7-3
TGTGCCAGCAGCCAAAACCCCCCAGGGGCATCGGGAGGCTACACCTTC
CASSQNPPGASGGYTF
>.|TRBJ1-2|.|TRBV7-2
TGTGCCAGCAGTCATCCGGGATCATATGGCTACACCTTC
CASSHPGSYGYTF
>TRBD1|TRBJ1-1|.|TRBV3-1/TRBV3-2
TGTGCCAGCAGCCGTGGACAGGGAAGTAACACTGAAGCTTTCTTT
CASSRGQGSNTEAFF
>.|TRBJ1-1|.|TRBV10-3
TGTGCCATCAGTGAGTCGGGGCGGTACACTGAAGCTTTCTTT
CAISESGRYTEAFF
>.|TRBJ1-3|.|TRBV18
TGTGCCAGCTCACCACCGAACCAGGTACTCTCTGGAAACACCATATATTTT
CASSPPNQVLSGNTIYF
>.|TRBJ2-1|.|TRBV5-4
TGTGCCAGCAGCGCCCGGCAAGCGGGCCCCTACAATGAGCAGTTCTTC
CASSARQAGPYNEQFF
>.|TRBJ2-7|few|TRBV3-1/TRBV3-2
TGTGCCAGCAAACGGGAAAAGACCTACGAGCAGTACTTC
CASKREKTYEQYF
>TRBD1|TRBJ2-1|.|TRBV7-2
TGTGCCAGCAGCTTAGGGGACAGGGTCGGTAGCGAGCAGTTCTTC
CASSLGDRVGSEQFF
>.|TRBJ1-3|.|TRBV12-3/TRBV12-4
TGTGCCAGCATTCTGAGGTTTGGAAACACCATATATTTT
CASILRFGNTIYF
>TRBD1|TRBJ1-1|.|TRBV5-1
TGCGCCAGCAGCTTGTTGGTGGGGACAGCGAACACTGAAGCTTTCTTT
CASSLLVGTANTEAFF
>TRBD1|TRBJ2-7|.|TRBV9
TGTGCCAGCAGCGTAACGGGACAGACTACATTCTACGAGCAGTACTTC
CASSVTGQTTFYEQYF
>.|TRBJ1-2|.|TRBV6-5
TGTGCCAGCAGCGTAACACAGGGCGGAAACTATGGCTACACCTTC
CASSVTQGGNYGYTF
>.|TRBJ2-5|.|TRBV11-1
TGTGCCAGCAGCTTAGCGGCAGACAGGAGCTACAAAGAGACCCAGTACTTC
CASSLAADRSYKETQYF
>.|TRBJ2-1|once|TRBV29-1
TGCAGCGTTGATTCGGACAGCAAGACCTACAATGAGCAGTTCTTC
CSVDSDSKTYNEQFF
>.|TRBJ2-7|.|TRBV12-3/TRBV12-4
TGTGCCAGCAGTTCAGGGTCATCCTACGAGCAGTACTTC
CASSSGSSYEQYF
>.|TRBJ1-2|once|TRBV27
TGTGCCAGCAGTTTTCAGGGTGCGGAGGGCTACACCTTC
CASSFQGAEGYTF
>TRBD2|TRBJ2-3|.|TRBV19
TGTGCCAGTATTTCAGGGCGGGGGGGGAGCACAGATACGCAGTATTTT
CASISGRGGSTDTQYF
>TRBD1|TRBJ2-1|.|TRBV27
TGTGCCAGCAGGGAACAGACAGGGCCCTACAATGAGCAGTTCTTC
CASREQTGPYNEQFF
>TRBD2|TRBJ2-5|.|TRBV13
TGTGCCAGCAGCTTATCAGATAGCGGGAGTCGGGGAGAGACCCAGTACTTC
CASSLSDSGSRGETQYF
>.|TRBJ2-1|.|TRBV5-1
TGCGCCAGCAGCGCGTACAGGGGAGGAACGACTACAAATGAGCAGTTCTTC
CASSAYRGGTTTNEQFF
>TRBD1|TRBJ2-1|.|TRBV7-6
TGTGCCAGCAGCTTAGAGGACAGGATGAACTACAATGAGCAGTTCTTC
CASSLEDRMNYNEQFF
>TRBD1|TRBJ1-2|.|TRBV27
TGTGCCAGCAGTTCGTCCCGGGACAGGGTTAAGGACTATGGCTACACCTTC
CASSSSRDRVKDYGYTF
>TRBD1|TRBJ1-2|once|TRBV6-5
TGTGCCAGCAGTTCGCCGGGACAGGGGCCCTATGGCTACACCTTC
CASSSPGQGPYGYTF
>TRBD2|TRBJ2-7|.|TRBV6-5
TGTGCCAGTAGGCCCCTAGCGGAGCCTTCCTACGAGCAGTACTTC
CASRPLAEPSYEQYF
>TRBD1|TRBJ2-2|.|TRBV7-2
TGTGCCAGCAGCTTACCGCCGGGACAGGGGGCCGGGGAGCTGTTTTTT
CASSLPPGQGAGELFF
>TRBD1|TRBJ1-3|.|TRBV5-1
TGCGCCAGCAGCCTGACAGGGCCTGGAAACACCATATATTTT
CASSLTGPGNTIYF
>TRBD1|TRBJ1-3|.|TRBV19
TGTGCCAGTCGAACAGGGGGGATCTCTGGAAACACCATATATTTT
CASRTGGISGNTIYF
>.|TRBJ1-1|.|TRBV6-5
TGTGCCAGCAGTCTACAGGGATTGAACACTGAAGCTTTCTTT
CASSLQGLNTEAFF
>.|TRBJ2-3|few|TRBV2
TGTGCCAGCAGTGAACGGGGTCTTGAGAGGCCTGTCCCAGATACGCAGTATTTT
CASSERGLERPVPDTQYF
>.|TRBJ2-7|.|TRBV6-2/TRBV6-3
TGTGCCAGCAGTAATACCTACGAGCAGTACTTC
CASSNTYEQYF
>TRBD1|TRBJ1-2|.|TRBV7-3
TGTGCCAGCAGCTTAAGGGTTCGTGGTGAGGGGGCCGGCTACACCTTC
CASSLRVRGEGAGYTF
>.|TRBJ2-7|few|TRBV4-2
TGTGCCAGCAGCCAAGTCGGCGGGTCCAGCTCCTACGAGCAGTACTTC
CASSQVGGSSSYEQYF
>.|TRBJ2-1|.|TRBV27
TGTGCCAGCAGTTTATCAAACGGTTACAATGAGCAGTTCTTC
CASSLSNGYNEQFF
>.|TRBJ1-2|few|TRBV6-1
TGTGCCAGCAGTGAATCCCTCTATGGCTACACCTTC
CASSESLYGYTF
>TRBD2|TRBJ2-7|.|TRBV9
TGTGCCAGCAGCGCGGGGGGTAGCGGGAGATTTTCCGAGCAGTACTTC
CASSAGGSGRFSEQYF
>TRBD1|TRBJ1-1|.|TRBV20-1
TGCAGTGCCGGAGACAGGGGGGCTTTCTTT
CSAGDRGAFF
>TRBD2|TRBJ2-1|.|TRBV3-1/TRBV3-2
TGTGCCAGCAGCCCTCCTAGCGGGATGTACAATGAGCAGTTCTTC
CASSPPSGMYNEQFF
>.|TRBJ2-1|few|TRBV19
TGTGCCAGTAGTATGGGACTTCCCGCCAATGAGCAGTTCTTC
CASSMGLPANEQFF
>TRBD2|TRBJ2-3|.|TRBV30
TGTGCCTGGAGTGTCTCTAGCGGGGGTAGAGCGGATACGCAGTATTTT
CAWSVSSGGRADTQYF
>TRBD1|TRBJ1-2|.|TRBV7-8
TGTGCCAGCAGCTTAGGACAGGGGTATGGCTACACCTTC
CASSLGQGYGYTF
>.|TRBJ2-1|.|TRBV3-1/TRBV3-2
TGTGCCAGCAGCCAAGATACCTACGGGAATGAGCAGTTCTTC
CASSQDTYGNEQFF
>TRBD1|TRBJ1-4|.|TRBV2
TGTGCCAGCAGGAAGACAGGGGAGAATGAAAAACTGTTTTTT
CASRKTGENEKLFF
>.|TRBJ2-1|.|TRBV2
TGTGCCAGCAGTGTCCGCAGGGGCCGCTACAATGAGCAGTTCTTC
CASSVRRGRYNEQFF
>TRBD1|TRBJ1-1|.|TRBV6-6
TGTGCCAGCAGTTACTCTAACCGGGACAGACCCTTCTTT
CASSYSNRDRPFF
>.|TRBJ1-2|.|TRBV9
TGTGCCAGCAGCGCTGGACAGCGGTCCGGCTACACCTTC
CASSAGQRSGYTF
>TRBD1|TRBJ1-2|.|TRBV6-6
TGTGCCAGCAGCCCCGGGACAGATCTGTATGGCTACACCTTC
CASSPGTDLYGYTF
>TRBD1|TRBJ2-7|.|TRBV6-6
TGTGCCAGCAGGCTTCCGGGACAGAACTACGAGCAGTACTTC
CASRLPGQNYEQYF